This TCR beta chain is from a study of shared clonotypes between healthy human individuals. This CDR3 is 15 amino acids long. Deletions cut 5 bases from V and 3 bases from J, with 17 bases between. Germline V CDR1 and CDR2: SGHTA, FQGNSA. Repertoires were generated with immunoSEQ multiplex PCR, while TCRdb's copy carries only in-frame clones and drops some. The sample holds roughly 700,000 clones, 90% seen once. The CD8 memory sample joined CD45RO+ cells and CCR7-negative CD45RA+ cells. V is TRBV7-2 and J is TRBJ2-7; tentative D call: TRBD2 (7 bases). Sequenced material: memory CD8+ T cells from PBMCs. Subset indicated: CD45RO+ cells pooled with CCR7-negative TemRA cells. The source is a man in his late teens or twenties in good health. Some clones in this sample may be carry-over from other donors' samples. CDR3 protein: CASSRGASILYEQYF. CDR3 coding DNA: TGTGCCAGCAGCCGGGGGGCTAGCATCCTCTACGAGCAGTACTTC.